This T cell receptor (beta chain) was sequenced for a study of response to subunit inactivated influenza vaccine. Overall study findings and caveats: Researchers suggested that each seasonal influenza vaccination recruits few new T cells.

TCRdb analysed the RT-PCR reads with MiXCR anew, one entry per CDR3 protein. The sample contains approximately 700,000 distinct CDR3 sequences, approximately 15% of which appear only once. Deletions cut 4 bases from V and 7 bases from J, with 20 bases between. The CDR3 is 16 amino acids. In germline, CDR1 is LNHDA, CDR2 SQIVND (reference sequence). A few counts support this clonotype. Its antigen remains unidentified. This rearrangement joins TRBV19 to TRBJ1-5; D is unresolved. This TCR came from a man aged 50 to 60 who received an inactivated influenza vaccine. The sequencing used PBMCs from blood, collected about 12 days after vaccination. The CDR3 coding sequence is TGTGCCAGTAGTAATGGTCCCGGTGGCAGAAAACAGCCCCAGCATTTT. The encoded protein is CASSNGPGGRKQPQHF. Looking up the rest from reference TRBV19 and TRBJ1-5 gives the full variable domain: DGGITQSPKYLFRKEGQNVTLSCEQNLNHDAMYWYRQDPGQGLRLIYYSQIVNDFQKGDIAEGYSVSREKKESFPLTVTSAQKNPTAFYLCASSNGPGGRKQPQHFGDGTRLSIL.